The 7 T cell receptor beta chains presented below share a single source sample, sequenced in a study of blood T cell repertoires in COVID-19. Assay: immunoSEQ multiplex PCR; the TCRdb copy retains only in-frame clones and omits some. The sample has approximately 290,000 clones; 80% to 85% are singletons. Sequenced input: peripheral blood. These receptors were taken from a person aged 70 to 80 with COVID-19, enrolled during active disease.

The genes are TRBV7-2 and TRBJ1-2; perhaps TRBD1 as D (6 bases). This CDR3 is 15 amino acids long. The germline gives CDR1 SGHTA, CDR2 FQGNSA. Trimming took 0 bases from V and 4 from J, leaving 12 bases between them. The CDR3 region has the DNA TGTGCCAGCAGCTTAGCGCTGGGGGCTAGCTATGGCTACACCTTC. This gives the protein CASSLALGASYGYTF.

The chain uses TRBV29-1 and TRBJ1-4, with TRBD1 as a possible D gene (6 bases). Per germline, CDR1 SQVTM and CDR2 ANQGSEA. Trimming took off 4 bases at V and 4 bases at J, with 13 bases between the two ends. CDR3 size: 14 residues. The chain's CDR3 is CSVAPTGNNEKLFF. CDR3 DNA sequence: TGCAGCGTTGCACCAACAGGGAATAATGAAAAACTGTTTTTT.

This clone was counted once. This chain links TRBV6-5 with TRBJ2-1; D may be TRBD2 (5 bases). Per the germline V gene, CDR1 is MNHEY and CDR2 is SVGAGI. This CDR3 spans 13 amino acids. Trimming removed 6 bases at V and 4 bases at J, with 10 bases between. Here the CDR3 reads CASSPGMYNEQFF. Here the CDR3 DNA reads TGTGCCAGCAGCCCGGGGATGTACAATGAGCAGTTCTTC.

This clone was counted only a few times. The chain employs TRBV15 and TRBJ2-7; D is possibly TRBD1 (5 bases). The CDR3 sequence is 16 residues long. Germline CDR1 reads LNHNV; CDR2 reads YYDKDF (reference sequence). Between the trimmed V and J ends, which lost 1 base and 0 bases, there was a span of 13 bases. In nucleotides, the CDR3 is TGTGCCACCAGCAGAGGGTTCAGGGATCCCTCCTACGAGCAGTACTTC. Amino acids: CATSRGFRDPSYEQYF.

The chain employs TRBV28 and TRBJ2-1; D might be TRBD2 (6 bases). Germline loops: CDR1 MDHEN, CDR2 SYDVKM. The CDR3 totals 11 residues. The V end lost 8 bases, the J end lost 10 bases, and 12 bases lay between the germline ends. Here the CDR3 reads CASGSRGEQFF. CDR3 DNA sequence: TGTGCCAGCGGTTCACGGGGGGAGCAGTTCTTC.

The gene calls are TRBV19 and TRBJ2-7, with 7 bases fitting TRBD1. CDR1 and CDR2 (germline): LNHDA, SQIVND (reference sequence). This CDR3 contains 13 residues. The J segment lost 4 bases and the V segment lost 2 bases, leaving 2 bases of the junction unmatched. The DNA of the CDR3 is TGTGCCAGTAGTATACTACAGGGGTACGAGCAGTACTTC. Protein: CASSILQGYEQYF. The entire variable domain, with the rest obtained from reference TRBV19 and TRBJ2-7, is as follows: DGGITQSPKYLFRKEGQNVTLSCEQNLNHDAMYWYRQDPGQGLRLIYYSQIVNDFQKGDIAEGYSVSREKKESFPLTVTSAQKNPTAFYLCASSILQGYEQYFGPGTRLTVT.

CDR3 amino acids: CASRQEAAASNYGYTF. The CDR3 nucleotides read TGCGCCAGCAGACAGGAAGCCGCAGCCTCAAACTATGGCTACACCTTC. V and J are TRBV5-1 and TRBJ1-2; D may be TRBD1 (5 bases). There are 16 residues in the CDR3. Germline-derived CDR1 and CDR2 are SGHRS and YFSETQ. Trimming shortened V by 5 bases and J by 2 bases, and 19 bases separated the two germline ends.